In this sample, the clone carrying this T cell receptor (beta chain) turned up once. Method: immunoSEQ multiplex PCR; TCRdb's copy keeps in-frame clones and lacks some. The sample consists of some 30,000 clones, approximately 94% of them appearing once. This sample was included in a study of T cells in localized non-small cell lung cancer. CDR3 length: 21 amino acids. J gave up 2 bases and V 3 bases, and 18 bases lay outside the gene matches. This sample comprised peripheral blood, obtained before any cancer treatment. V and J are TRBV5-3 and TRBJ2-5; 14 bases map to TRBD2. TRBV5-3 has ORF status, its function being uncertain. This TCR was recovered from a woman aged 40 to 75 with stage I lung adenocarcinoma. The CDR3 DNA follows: TGTGCCAGAAGCTGGACTAGCGGGGGGCTCGGATTGAGAGGGTTACAAGAGACCCAGTACTTC. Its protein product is CARSWTSGGLGLRGLQETQYF.